This T cell receptor beta chain was obtained from a study of cytomegalovirus exposure and HLA in healthy donors. Notes on the study in general: CMV serostatus was the sole immune exposure information available. Most TCR beta V segments were productive about 87% or about 30% of the time in an earlier analysis. A few of the chains that were CMV-associated were confirmed in vitro to be specific for CMV antigens.

The PCR employed 60 Vbeta primers together with 13 Jbeta primers. This table comes from immunoSEQ multiplex PCR, and its TCRdb copy is limited to in-frame clones, with some not included. The table includes about 83,000 clones, 70% to 75% detected once. The CDR3 has 15 residues. The ends lost 3 bases at V and 9 bases at J; junction bases unmatched: 9. Germline V gene sequence: CDR1 SGHDT, CDR2 YYEEEE. Regarding this clone: No antigen is known for it.

This rearrangement joins TRBV5-6 to TRBJ1-5; TRBD1 aligns across 10 bases. The source material was PBMCs. The TCR sequence derives from a man in his sixties in good health and CMV-seronegative. The CDR3 spells CASSSGTGVFGPQHF. As DNA, the CDR3 is TGTGCCAGCAGCTCCGGGACAGGGGTCTTTGGGCCCCAGCATTTT.